These 19 T cell receptor beta chains were all obtained from the same sample, sequenced in a study of shared T cell receptors in the human thymus. Here immunoSEQ multiplex PCR was the method, and the copy in TCRdb shows in-frame clones only, minus some. The repertoire includes 700,000 to 750,000 clones, approximately 85% of them detected once, and roughly 0.01% sits in the top ten. A further study also used this sample, focusing on human thymus T cells.

Sequencing was performed on thymocytes. All receptors derive from a girl under three years old with a congenital heart defect.

This sequence joins TRBV4-3 and TRBJ1-2, with D perhaps TRBD1 (5 bases). Trimming cost V 3 bases and J 8 bases, with 22 bases left between them. Germline values: CDR1 LGHNA, CDR2 YSLEER. This CDR3 is 16 amino acids long. In nucleotides, the CDR3 is TGCGCCAGCAGCCACAGACCCCAGGACAAGCGTAGGGGCTACACCTTC. Translation gives CASSHRPQDKRRGYTF.

The chain is built from TRBV11-2 and TRBJ1-2; D call uncertain. V was trimmed by 4 bases and J by 4 bases, leaving 10 bases between them. The CDR3 consists of 13 residues. In germline, CDR1 is SGHAT, CDR2 FQNNGV. CDR3 protein: CASSWASSYGYTF. CDR3 sequence (DNA): TGTGCCAGCAGCTGGGCGAGCAGCTATGGCTACACCTTC.

This clone was seen a single time. The chain carries TRBV14 and TRBJ2-5; 7 bases agree with TRBD2. Unmatched junction bases numbered 6, after V lost 3 bases and J lost 2 bases. Germline V CDR1 and CDR2: SGHDN, FVKESK. The CDR3 sequence is 15 residues long. The CDR3 here is CASSHAGEVQETQYF. The CDR3 nucleotides are TGTGCCAGCAGCCACGCGGGGGAGGTACAAGAGACCCAGTACTTC.

The rearrangement uses TRBV7-2 and TRBJ2-7; tentatively, D is TRBD1 (5 bases). CDR3 length: 14 residues. The V end lost 5 bases, the J end lost 4 bases, and 15 bases lay between the germline ends. The germline V gene encodes CDR1 SGHTA and CDR2 FQGNSA. The chain's CDR3 is CASSLREGWYEQYF. The DNA of the CDR3 is TGTGCCAGCAGCCTCAGGGAAGGATGGTACGAGCAGTACTTC.

The chain recombines TRBV2 with TRBJ2-1; D is undetermined. Per the germline V gene, CDR1 is SNHLY and CDR2 is FYNNEI. This CDR3 has 15 amino acids. V lost 3 bases, J lost 8 bases, and 17 bases lay in between. The CDR3 here is CASSEVKAFEDEQFF. DNA for the CDR3: TGTGCCAGCAGTGAGGTGAAGGCTTTTGAGGATGAGCAGTTCTTC.

The chain couples TRBV29-1 to TRBJ2-7, with a possible D match to TRBD1 (6 bases). Trimming left V 5 bases short and J 1 base short, with 21 bases between. Germline V gene lookup returns CDR1 SQVTM and CDR2 ANQGSEA. There are 16 residues in the CDR3. CDR3 nucleotide sequence: TGCAGCGTTCACAAGGTAGAGGGGGAGTATTCCTACGAGCAGTACTTC. This codes for CSVHKVEGEYSYEQYF.

This chain connects TRBV19 to TRBJ1-3; D is ambiguous. Trimming stripped 8 bases from V and 0 bases from J, with 17 bases between. The germline V gene encodes CDR1 LNHDA and CDR2 SQIVND (reference sequence). The CDR3 is 16 amino acids. CDR3 sequence reads: CASSRRPPSSGNTIYF. CDR3 sequence (DNA): TGTGCCAGTTCTAGACGGCCACCTAGCTCTGGAAACACCATATATTTT.

The chain is built from TRBV7-9 and TRBJ2-3; the match to TRBD1 covers 7 bases. The junction had 5 bases not matched to a gene; V was cut back by 2 bases and J by 6 bases. The CDR3 is 14 residues long. Germline V gives CDR1 SEHNR, CDR2 FQNEAQ (reference sequence). CDR3 residues: CASSLRQGWDTQYF. CDR3 nucleotides: TGTGCCAGCAGCTTACGACAGGGATGGGATACGCAGTATTTT.

V gene TRBV28 combines with J gene TRBJ1-2; no definite D call. V was shortened by 3 bases and J by 4 bases, with 12 bases between the two germline ends. The germline V gene encodes CDR1 MDHEN and CDR2 SYDVKM. CDR3 length: 14 residues. The CDR3 sequence is CASSFPDIFYGYTF. The CDR3 DNA reads as TGTGCCAGCAGTTTCCCCGACATCTTCTATGGCTACACCTTC.

This clone was counted a few times. The V call is TRBV10-3, the J call TRBJ1-3, with a tentative D call TRBD1 (6 bases). In germline, CDR1 is ENHRY, CDR2 SYGVKD. The V gene lost 3 bases and the J gene lost 0 bases, with 18 bases spanning the gap. The CDR3 covers 18 residues. CDR3 nucleotides: TGTGCCATCAGTGATAATAAGGGGGTCAGATCCTCTGGAAACACCATATATTTT. Protein sequence: CAISDNKGVRSSGNTIYF.

This rearrangement joins TRBV5-4 to TRBJ2-7; 7 bases are shared with TRBD2. With V trimmed by 0 bases and J by 1 base, 10 bases remained unmatched. This CDR3 has 17 amino acids. From germline, CDR1 is SGHNT and CDR2 YYREEE (reference sequence). CDR3 DNA: TGTGCCAGCAGCTTGGCCCCGACTAGCCGTATATCCTACGAGCAGTACTTC. Translating gives CASSLAPTSRISYEQYF.

The chain joins TRBV18 to TRBJ2-7, with 11 bases matching TRBD1. V lost 2 bases to trimming and J lost 5 bases; unmatched junction nucleotides: 11. The CDR3 sequence is 17 residues long. Germline V gene data show CDR1 as KGHSH and CDR2 as LQKENI. Here the CDR3 reads CASSPKIEDRGRDEQYF. CDR3 nucleotide sequence: TGTGCCAGCTCACCAAAGATCGAGGACAGGGGGCGCGACGAGCAGTACTTC.

The CDR3 bases are TGTGCCAGCAGCGGACAGGGATCCTATGGCTACACCTTC. This encodes CASSGQGSYGYTF. This chain joins TRBV9 and TRBJ1-2; 7 bases align to TRBD1. Germline V gives CDR1 SGDLS, CDR2 YYNGEE. With 3 bases clipped from V and 4 bases from J, the junction kept 3 bases outside the gene matches. The CDR3 has 13 amino acids.

J is TRBJ1-2 and V is TRBV6-1; D is ambiguous. Germline CDR1 reads MNHNS; CDR2 reads SASEGT. V lost 6 bases and J lost 5, with 16 bases in between. This CDR3 comprises 14 residues. This CDR3 reads CASRDLDQPYGYTF. CDR3 nucleotide sequence: TGTGCCAGCAGAGACTTGGATCAGCCTTATGGCTACACCTTC.

The chain couples TRBV5-1 to TRBJ2-7, with D possibly matching TRBD1 (6 bases). The CDR3 has 14 residues. Trimming cost V 4 bases and J 6 bases, with 17 bases left between them. Germline V gene sequence: CDR1 SGHRS, CDR2 YFSETQ. The CDR3 spells CASSAHMGAGEQYF. Written as DNA, the CDR3 is TGCGCCAGCAGCGCCCATATGGGGGCTGGCGAGCAGTACTTC.

The rearrangement joins TRBV5-4 to TRBJ1-2, with 7 bases that match TRBD1. J was trimmed by 8 bases and V by 4 bases; bases with no gene match: 8. CDR1 and CDR2 (germline): SGHNT, YYREEE (reference sequence). The CDR3 sequence is 13 residues long. The CDR3 DNA follows: TGTGCCAGCAGCCCGCCCGGACAGGAAGGCTACACCTTC. Protein sequence: CASSPPGQEGYTF.

This chain uses TRBV5-6 with TRBJ1-2; D uncertain. Trimming shortened V by 1 base and J by 10 bases, and 8 bases separated the two germline ends. The germline V gene encodes CDR1 SGHDT and CDR2 YYEEEE. The length of the CDR3 is 11 residues. This CDR3 reads CASSLWETYTF. CDR3 DNA: TGTGCCAGCAGCTTGTGGGAGACCTACACCTTC.

This rearrangement joins TRBV6-1 to TRBJ2-4, with D possibly TRBD1 on 6 matching bases. CDR3 size: 15 residues. Trimming shortened V by 2 bases and J by 7 bases, and 15 bases separated the two germline ends. The germline CDR1 and CDR2 sequences are MNHNS and SASEGT. In nucleotides, the CDR3 is TGTGCCAGCAGTGAACTTACAGGGCAGGGGAACATTCAGTACTTC. It translates to CASSELTGQGNIQYF.

The V call is TRBV6-5, the J call TRBJ1-1; TRBD1 agrees at 8 bases. The length of the CDR3 is 14 residues. The V gene's germline CDR1 is MNHEY and CDR2 SVGAGI. J gave up 4 bases and V 8 bases, and 9 bases lay outside the gene matches. The CDR3 spells CASRGRGTGTEAFF. The CDR3 DNA reads as TGTGCCAGCCGGGGGAGGGGGACAGGCACTGAAGCTTTCTTT.